The sequence of this T cell receptor beta chain was determined in a study of CD8+CD57+ T cells in acquired aplastic anemia. As for the study in general: DNA from sorted CD4+ and CD8+ cells averaged around 3 ug. Healthy-donor CD4+ cells averaged about 11 million reads.

The study profiled TCR beta VDJ and CDR3 using genomic DNA as template. Each CDR3 protein gets one entry after TCRdb re-called the reads with MiXCR. The sample holds some 120,000 distinct CDR3 sequences, about 48% seen once. V shed 6 bases and J 10 bases; nucleotides not matched to a gene: 4. CDR3 size: 14 residues. The germline V gene has CDR1 MGHDK and CDR2 SYGVNS. The V and J genes are TRBV25-1 and TRBJ1-6; the match to TRBD1 covers 12 bases. This receptor was identified in a human donor in good health, serving as a control. The sequenced sample was sorted CD4+, CD8+, or CD8+CD57+ T cells (not recorded which) from PBMCs. The CDR3 DNA follows: TGTGCCAGCAGGCGGGACAGGGGGCAATCACCCCTCCACTTT. Translated, it gives CASRRDRGQSPLHF.